This T cell receptor (beta chain) was profiled in a study of cytomegalovirus exposure and HLA in healthy donors. Study conclusions and caveats: Association of 16,951 TCR beta sequences with HLA alleles was found at 0.05 false discovery rate in a later analysis.

This clone was observed a handful of times. Its antigen is not identified. In germline, CDR1 is SGHNT, CDR2 YYREEE (reference sequence). V dropped 0 bases and J dropped 2; count of bases not matched to a gene: 5. The CDR3 length is 16 residues. The study ran its PCR with 60 Vbeta and 13 Jbeta primers. TCRdb's table, derived via immunoSEQ multiplex PCR, lists solely in-frame clones and lacks some. The profile shows more than 95,000 clones, around three quarters of them singletons. This chain links TRBV5-4 with TRBJ2-7; 10 nucleotides line up with TRBD1. The source is a woman in her late teens or twenties in good health and CMV-seropositive. Sequenced material: PBMCs. The chain's CDR3 is CASSLGRQGAAYEQYF. As DNA, the CDR3 is TGTGCCAGCAGCTTGGGGAGACAGGGGGCCGCCTACGAGCAGTACTTC.